This TCR beta chain was sequenced for a study of T cell responses to AZD1222 COVID-19 vaccine. A note on this clone: Its antigen is still unknown.

This CDR3 has 14 amino acids. V dropped 10 bases and J dropped 6; count of bases not matched to a gene: 7. Germline V lookup: CDR1 LNHDA, CDR2 SQIVND (reference sequence). Overall study findings and caveats: No repertoire was sampled before or during the peak T cell response, only after it. Across spike, vaccine-associated CD4 TCRs were found, dominant at 160-218 and 743-854. Baseline antibody screening turned up just a handful of seropositive AZD1222 recipients. It should be noted that donors were predominantly white British and more often female, and clonal diversity was possibly underestimated.

This table comes from immunoSEQ multiplex PCR, and its TCRdb copy is limited to in-frame clones, with some not included. The sample records roughly 70,000 clones, about four fifths being singletons. The chain uses TRBV19 and TRBJ1-4, with 11 bases fitting TRBD1. Sequences were derived from peripheral blood, sampled on day 0 of AZD1222 vaccination. This sequence originates from an adult in good health. CDR3 protein: CATPPGQGDEKLFF. DNA of the CDR3: TGTGCCACTCCACCGGGACAGGGGGATGAAAAACTGTTTTTT.